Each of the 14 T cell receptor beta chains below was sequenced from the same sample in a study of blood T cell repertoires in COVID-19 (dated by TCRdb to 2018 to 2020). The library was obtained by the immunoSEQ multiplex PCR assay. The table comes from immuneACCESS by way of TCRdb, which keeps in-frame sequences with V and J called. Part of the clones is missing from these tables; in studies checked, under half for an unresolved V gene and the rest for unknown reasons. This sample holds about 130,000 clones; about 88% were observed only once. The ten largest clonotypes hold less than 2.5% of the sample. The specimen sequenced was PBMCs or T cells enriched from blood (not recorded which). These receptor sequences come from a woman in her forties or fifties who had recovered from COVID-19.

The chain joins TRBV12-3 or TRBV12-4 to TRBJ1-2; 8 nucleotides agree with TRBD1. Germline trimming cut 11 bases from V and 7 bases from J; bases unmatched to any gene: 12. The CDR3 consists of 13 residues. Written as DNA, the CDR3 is TGTGCCGCAAATCTACAGGGGGTCTTTGGCTACACCTTC. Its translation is CAANLQGVFGYTF.

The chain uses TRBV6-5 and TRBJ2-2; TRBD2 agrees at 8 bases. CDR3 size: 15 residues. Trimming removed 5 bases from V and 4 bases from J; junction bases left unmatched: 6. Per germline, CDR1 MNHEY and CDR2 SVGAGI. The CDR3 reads CASSPGGGPTGELFF. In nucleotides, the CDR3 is TGTGCCAGCAGTCCGGGCGGGGGGCCCACCGGGGAGCTGTTTTTT.

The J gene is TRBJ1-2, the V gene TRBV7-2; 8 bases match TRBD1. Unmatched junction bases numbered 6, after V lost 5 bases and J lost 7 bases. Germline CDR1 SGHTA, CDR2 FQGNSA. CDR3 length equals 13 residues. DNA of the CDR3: TGTGCCAGCAGCCTGGACAGGGTGACTGGCTACACCTTC. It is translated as CASSLDRVTGYTF.

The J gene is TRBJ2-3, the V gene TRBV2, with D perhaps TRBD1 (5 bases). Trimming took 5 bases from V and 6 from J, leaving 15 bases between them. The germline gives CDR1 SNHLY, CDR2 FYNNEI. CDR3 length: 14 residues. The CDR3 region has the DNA TGTGCCAGCAGTAGGGGCCAAGAGGTCGATACGCAGTATTTT. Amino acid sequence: CASSRGQEVDTQYF.

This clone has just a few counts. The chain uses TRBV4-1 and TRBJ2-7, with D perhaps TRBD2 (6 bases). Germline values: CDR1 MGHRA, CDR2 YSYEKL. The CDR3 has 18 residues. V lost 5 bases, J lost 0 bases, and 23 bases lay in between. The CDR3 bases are TGCGCCAGCAGCGAAACAGCAGAACTGGGACTGAGCTCCTACGAGCAGTACTTC. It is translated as CASSETAELGLSSYEQYF.

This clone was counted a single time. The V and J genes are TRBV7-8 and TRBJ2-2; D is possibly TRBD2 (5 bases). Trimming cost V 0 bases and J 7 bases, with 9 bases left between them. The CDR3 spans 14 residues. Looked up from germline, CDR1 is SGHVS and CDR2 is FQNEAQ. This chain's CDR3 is CASSLARVNGELFF. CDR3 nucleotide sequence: TGTGCCAGCAGCTTAGCGAGGGTTAACGGGGAGCTGTTTTTT.

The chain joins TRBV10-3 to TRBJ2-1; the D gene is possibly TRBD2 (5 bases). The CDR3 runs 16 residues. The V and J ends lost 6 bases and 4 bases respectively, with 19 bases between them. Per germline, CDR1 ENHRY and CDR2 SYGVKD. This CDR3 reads CAIRDYGFNSYNEQFF. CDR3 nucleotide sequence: TGTGCCATCAGAGACTATGGGTTCAACTCTTACAATGAGCAGTTCTTC.

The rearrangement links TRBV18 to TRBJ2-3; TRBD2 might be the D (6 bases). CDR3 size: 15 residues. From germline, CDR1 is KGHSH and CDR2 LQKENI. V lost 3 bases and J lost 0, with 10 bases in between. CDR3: CASSPAGKSTDTQYF. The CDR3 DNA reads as TGTGCCAGCTCACCGGCGGGGAAAAGCACAGATACGCAGTATTTT.

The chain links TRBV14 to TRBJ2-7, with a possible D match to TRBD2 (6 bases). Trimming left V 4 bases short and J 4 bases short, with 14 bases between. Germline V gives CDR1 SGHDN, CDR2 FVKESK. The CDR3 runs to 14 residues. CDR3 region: CASSPRPGGYEQYF. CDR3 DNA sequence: TGTGCCAGCAGCCCGCGGCCCGGGGGATACGAGCAGTACTTC.

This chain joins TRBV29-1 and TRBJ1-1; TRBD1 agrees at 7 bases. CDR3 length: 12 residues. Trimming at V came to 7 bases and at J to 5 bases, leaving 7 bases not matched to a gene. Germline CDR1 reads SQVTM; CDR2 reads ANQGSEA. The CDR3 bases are TGCAGCGGGAACAGGGGAGAAACTGAAGCTTTCTTT. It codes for CSGNRGETEAFF.

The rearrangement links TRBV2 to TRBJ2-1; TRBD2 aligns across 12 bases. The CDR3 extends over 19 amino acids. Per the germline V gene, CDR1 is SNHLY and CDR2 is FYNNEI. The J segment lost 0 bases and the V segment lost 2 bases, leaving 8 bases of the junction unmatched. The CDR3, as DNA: TGTGCCAGCAGTGAACCGCTAGCGGGGGGGGAGGGCTCCTACAATGAGCAGTTCTTC. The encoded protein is CASSEPLAGGEGSYNEQFF.

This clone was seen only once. CDR3 sequence (DNA): TGTGCCAGCAGCTTAGTTGGGCCAGGGAGGGCAGATACGCAGTATTTT. Its translation is CASSLVGPGRADTQYF. The gene calls are TRBV7-9 and TRBJ2-3, with 7 bases fitting TRBD2. This CDR3 is built from 16 residues. Losses at the gene ends were 1 base for V and 4 bases for J; bases not matched to a gene: 8. Germline V gene sequence: CDR1 SEHNR, CDR2 FQNEAQ (reference sequence).

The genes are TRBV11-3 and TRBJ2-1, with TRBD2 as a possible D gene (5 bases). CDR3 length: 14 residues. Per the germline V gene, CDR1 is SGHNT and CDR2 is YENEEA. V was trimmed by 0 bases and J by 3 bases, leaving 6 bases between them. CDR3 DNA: TGTGCCAGCAGCTTAGAACGGGACTACAATGAGCAGTTCTTC. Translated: CASSLERDYNEQFF.

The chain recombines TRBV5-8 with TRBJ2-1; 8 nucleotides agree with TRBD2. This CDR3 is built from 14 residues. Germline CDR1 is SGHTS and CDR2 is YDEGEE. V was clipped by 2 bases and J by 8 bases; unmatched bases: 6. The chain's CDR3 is CASSFRGGAHEQFF. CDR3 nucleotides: TGTGCCAGCAGCTTTCGGGGGGGGGCCCATGAGCAGTTCTTC.